These T cell receptor beta chains were read from a single sample in a study of cytomegalovirus exposure and HLA in healthy donors. Data came from immunoSEQ multiplex PCR; TCRdb stores just in-frame clones and leaves some out. The sample lists around 180,000 clones, about four fifths occurring once. The sample comprised PBMCs. The receptors derive from a man between 18 and 29 years old in good health and CMV-seronegative. The CDR3 runs from the conserved cysteine through the conserved F or W. Each record gives: clone size, D gene, V gene, J gene, CDR3 protein, CDR3 DNA. A D gene is named only where the DNA matches it firmly. Part of the rows lack a size; the others show once, few, many or a class for expanded clones.

NA	NA	TRBV5-1	TRBJ1-5	CASSFDIDQPQHF	TGCGCCAGCAGCTTCGACATTGACCAGCCCCAGCATTTT
NA	NA	TRBV11-3	TRBJ2-7	CASSLEFHSPEQYF	TGTGCCAGCAGCTTAGAATTTCACTCTCCCGAGCAGTACTTC
NA	TRBD2	TRBV7-6	TRBJ2-1	CASSTLSGGDEQFF	TGTGCCAGTTCCACCCTCTCGGGGGGGGATGAGCAGTTCTTC
NA	NA	TRBV11-2	TRBJ1-1	CASSLYRADTEAFF	TGTGCCAGCAGCTTATACAGGGCTGACACTGAAGCTTTCTTT
NA	TRBD1	TRBV5-1	TRBJ1-4	CASSLRQGPEKLFF	TGCGCCAGCAGCTTACGACAGGGACCTGAAAAACTGTTTTTT
NA	TRBD2	TRBV27	TRBJ2-1	CASSHSGRNEQFF	TGTGCCAGCAGCCACAGCGGGAGAAATGAGCAGTTCTTC
few	NA	TRBV7-2	TRBJ2-7	CASSIQGRHEQYF	TGTGCCAGCAGCATCCAGGGCCGGCACGAGCAGTACTTC
NA	NA	TRBV27	TRBJ1-1	CASSLTGNTEAFF	TGTGCCAGCAGTTTAACAGGAAACACTGAAGCTTTCTTT
NA	TRBD2	TRBV5-4	TRBJ2-7	CASSPELAGVYEQYF	TGTGCCAGCAGCCCGGAACTAGCGGGAGTCTACGAGCAGTACTTC
NA	NA	TRBV5-4	TRBJ1-1	CASSSQGLHANEAFF	TGTGCCAGCAGCTCCCAGGGGTTACACGCGAATGAAGCTTTCTTT
once	TRBD1	TRBV15	TRBJ1-1	CATSRGNRGTEAFF	TGTGCCACCAGCAGAGGGAACAGGGGAACTGAAGCTTTCTTT
NA	NA	TRBV5-1	TRBJ2-7	CASSSSGQYEQYF	TGCGCCAGCAGCTCCTCGGGACAATACGAGCAGTACTTC
few	TRBD2	TRBV19	TRBJ2-5	CASSIRPFGGETQYF	TGTGCCAGTAGCATACGCCCCTTCGGGGGGGAGACCCAGTACTTC
NA	NA	TRBV18	TRBJ1-3	CASSPIQGSSGNTIYF	TGTGCCAGCTCACCAATTCAGGGCAGCTCTGGAAACACCATATATTTT
few	NA	TRBV4-3	TRBJ1-5	CASSQGLGAHQPQHF	TGCGCCAGCAGCCAAGGACTTGGGGCCCATCAGCCCCAGCATTTT
NA	NA	TRBV5-1	TRBJ2-5	CASSKQFQETQYF	TGCGCCAGCAGCAAACAGTTCCAAGAGACCCAGTACTTC
NA	NA	TRBV30	TRBJ2-1	CAWKFSGDEQFF	TGTGCCTGGAAGTTTTCGGGGGATGAGCAGTTCTTC
NA	TRBD1	TRBV7-9	TRBJ1-4	CASSPRTGVEEKLFF	TGTGCCAGCAGCCCCCGGACAGGGGTTGAGGAAAAACTGTTTTTT
NA	NA	TRBV28	TRBJ2-1	CASNQDNRLYNEQFF	TGTGCCAGCAATCAGGACAACCGTCTCTACAATGAGCAGTTCTTC
NA	TRBD1	TRBV18	TRBJ1-2	CASSPGQGEYGYTF	TGTGCCAGCTCACCAGGACAGGGAGAGTATGGCTACACCTTC
NA	TRBD1	TRBV5-6	TRBJ2-7	CASQKVGGEDEQYF	TGTGCCAGCCAAAAGGTAGGGGGCGAAGACGAGCAGTACTTC
NA	NA	TRBV25-1	TRBJ2-3	CASRGEDTQYF	TGTGCCAGCAGAGGAGAAGATACGCAGTATTTT
NA	NA	TRBV21-1	TRBJ1-1	CASSFEGESTEAFF	TGTGCCAGCAGTTTCGAGGGAGAGAGCACTGAAGCTTTCTTT
few	TRBD2	TRBV6-1	TRBJ2-7	CASSALAGGDGTPYEQYF	TGTGCCAGCAGTGCCTTGGCGGGGGGCGACGGAACCCCCTACGAGCAGTACTTC
NA	NA	TRBV7-3	TRBJ2-5	CASSFGHKETQYF	TGTGCCAGCAGCTTTGGACACAAAGAGACCCAGTACTTC
few	TRBD2	TRBV5-1	TRBJ2-2	CASSPGLTNTGELFF	TGCGCCAGCAGCCCGGGACTAACGAACACCGGGGAGCTGTTTTTT
NA	TRBD1	TRBV7-8	TRBJ1-2	CASSPRTGFGYGYTF	TGTGCCAGCAGCCCACGGACAGGATTTGGCTATGGCTACACCTTC
NA	NA	TRBV19	TRBJ1-1	CASSITGTNTEAFF	TGTGCCAGTAGTATCACAGGGACGAACACTGAAGCTTTCTTT
NA	NA	TRBV5-4	TRBJ1-1	CASTEKGAGGTEAFF	TGTGCCAGCACCGAAAAAGGGGCCGGGGGGACTGAAGCTTTCTTT
NA	TRBD2	TRBV6-4	TRBJ2-3	CASSLAGQSDTQYF	TGTGCCAGCAGCCTAGCGGGACAGTCGGATACGCAGTATTTT
NA	TRBD1	TRBV5-1	TRBJ2-2	CASSRTGGSTGELFF	TGCGCCAGCAGCAGGACAGGGGGCTCCACCGGGGAGCTGTTTTTT
NA	TRBD1	TRBV4-2	TRBJ2-2	CASSPHRGRRNGELFF	TGTGCCAGCAGCCCCCACAGGGGGCGCCGAAACGGGGAGCTGTTTTTT
NA	TRBD1	TRBV2	TRBJ2-2	CASIRQGERNTGELFF	TGTGCCAGCATTCGACAGGGGGAAAGGAACACCGGGGAGCTGTTTTTT
NA	NA	TRBV5-4	TRBJ2-5	CASSLEAGEETQYF	TGTGCCAGCAGCTTGGAAGCGGGTGAGGAGACCCAGTACTTC
NA	TRBD2	TRBV4-3	TRBJ2-3	CASSQELAGGRTDTQYF	TGCGCCAGCAGCCAGGAACTAGCGGGAGGTCGCACAGATACGCAGTATTTT
once	TRBD1	TRBV12-5	TRBJ1-3	CASGLVLGTGAFGNTIYF	TGTGCTAGTGGTTTGGTACTCGGGACAGGGGCGTTCGGAAACACCATATATTTT
NA	TRBD2	TRBV5-6	TRBJ2-5	CASSVPREGRETQYF	TGTGCCAGCAGCGTACCTAGGGAGGGACGAGAGACCCAGTACTTC
NA	NA	TRBV29-1	TRBJ2-5	CSGGFREWKETQYF	TGCAGCGGGGGTTTTCGGGAGTGGAAGGAGACCCAGTACTTC
NA	NA	TRBV6-5	TRBJ2-1	CASSYEGRSYNEQFF	TGTGCCAGCAGTTACGAGGGTCGCTCCTACAATGAGCAGTTCTTC
NA	TRBD1	TRBV12-5	TRBJ1-5	CASHRTGLKDSNQPQHF	TGTGCTAGTCACCGGACAGGATTGAAGGATAGCAATCAGCCCCAGCATTTT
NA	TRBD1	TRBV5-6	TRBJ2-7	CASSEGQGAYEQYF	TGTGCCAGCAGCGAGGGACAGGGGGCATACGAGCAGTACTTC
NA	NA	TRBV28	TRBJ1-5	CASSSNREDQPQHF	TGTGCCAGCAGTTCGAACAGGGAAGATCAGCCCCAGCATTTT
NA	TRBD1	TRBV4-1	TRBJ1-2	CASSRGTGIGDYGYTF	TGCGCCAGCAGCCGAGGGACAGGGATTGGCGACTATGGCTACACCTTC
NA	NA	TRBV28	TRBJ2-7	CASSLSNEQEITYEQYF	TGTGCCAGCAGTTTAAGCAACGAACAGGAGATTACCTACGAGCAGTACTTC
NA	NA	TRBV27	TRBJ2-7	CASSGVGRPYEQYF	TGTGCCAGCTCGGGGGTGGGCCGGCCCTACGAGCAGTACTTC
NA	NA	TRBV28	TRBJ2-7	CASRLGGVSNEQYF	TGTGCCAGCAGACTGGGAGGCGTTTCCAACGAGCAGTACTTC
once	TRBD2	TRBV30	TRBJ2-3	CAWNKLAASTDTQYF	TGTGCCTGGAACAAACTAGCGGCTAGCACAGATACGCAGTATTTT
NA	NA	TRBV7-6	TRBJ1-4	CASSLEGEKLFF	TGTGCCAGCAGCTTAGAGGGGGAAAAACTGTTTTTT
NA	NA	TRBV11-3	TRBJ1-2	CASSLQTGSNYGYTF	TGTGCCAGCAGCTTACAGACGGGTTCTAACTATGGCTACACCTTC
NA	TRBD1	TRBV19	TRBJ1-5	CASSIRQGGNQPQHF	TGTGCCAGTAGTATAAGGCAGGGGGGCAATCAGCCCCAGCATTTT
NA	TRBD1	TRBV27	TRBJ1-2	CASSRGTGINGYTF	TGTGCCAGCAGCAGGGGGACAGGTATTAATGGCTACACCTTC
few	TRBD1	TRBV4-1	TRBJ1-3	CASSLLRQGITSGNTIYF	TGCGCCAGCAGCCTCTTACGACAGGGGATAACCTCTGGAAACACCATATATTTT
NA	NA	TRBV5-8	TRBJ1-5	CASTRGGWGNQPQHF	TGTGCCAGCACAAGGGGAGGTTGGGGCAATCAGCCCCAGCATTTT
once	NA	TRBV11-2	TRBJ2-1	CASSLSGNEQFF	TGTGCCAGCAGCTTATCAGGTAATGAGCAGTTCTTC
NA	NA	TRBV10-1	TRBJ2-2	CASSPSDWTGELFF	TGCGCCAGCAGTCCTTCGGACTGGACCGGGGAGCTGTTTTTT